These 25 T cell receptor beta chains share one sample of origin, sequenced in a study of blood T cells in healthy people across ages. A second PCR, run for about 7 to 11 cycles, used a sample-barcoded 5' primer plus a J-beta primer mix. In TCRdb, the 5' RACE reads were re-called with MiXCR into one record per CDR3 protein. This sample carries roughly 680,000 distinct CDR3 sequences, roughly 50% of them seen once, and the ten largest clones take 30% to 35%. Input material: blood. The receptors here all came from a woman aged 55 to 70 in good health.

This clonotype was picked up many times. CDR3 nucleotides: TGTGCCAGCAGCTTAGGGACCTACGAGCAGTACTTC. This translates into CASSLGTYEQYF. This chain joins TRBV28 and TRBJ2-7; no reliable D call. V was cut by 6 bases and J by 2 bases, with 8 bases left in between. The CDR3 consists of 12 residues. Looked up from germline, CDR1 is MDHEN and CDR2 is SYDVKM. The entire variable domain, with the rest obtained from reference TRBV28 and TRBJ2-7, is as follows: DVKVTQSSRYLVKRTGEKVFLECVQDMDHENMFWYRQDPGLGLRLIYFSYDVKMKEKGDIPEGYSVSREKKERFSLILESASTNQTSMYLCASSLGTYEQYFGPGTRLTVT.

The chain recombines TRBV20-1 with TRBJ2-2; 8 bases align to TRBD2. The CDR3 extends over 15 amino acids. The germline V gene encodes CDR1 DFQATT and CDR2 SNEGSKA (reference sequence). The J segment lost 6 bases and the V segment lost 2 bases, leaving 8 bases of the junction unmatched. The CDR3 loop reads CSARSGTSSAGELFF. In DNA, the CDR3 is TGCAGTGCTAGAAGTGGGACTAGTTCGGCCGGGGAGCTGTTTTTT.

In its sample, this clonotype was seen a few times. This sequence joins TRBV7-2 and TRBJ1-2; D is undetermined. V shed 6 bases and J shed 4 bases, with 9 bases lying between them. Germline assignment: CDR1 SGHTA and CDR2 FQGNSA. This CDR3 is built from 12 residues. The CDR3 bases are TGTGCCAGCAGTCCTTCTCGCTATGGCTACACCTTC. It yields the protein CASSPSRYGYTF. Based on the CDR3 plus reference TRBV7-2 and TRBJ1-2, the full variable domain is GAGVSQSPSNKVTEKGKDVELRCDPISGHTALYWYRQSLGQGLEFLIYFQGNSAPDKSGLPSDRFSAERTGGSVSTLTIQRTQQEDSAVYLCASSPSRYGYTFGSGTRLTVV.

This clonotype has a handful of counts. The CDR3 end shows no conserved phenylalanine or tryptophan, and so a read error is likely. J is TRBJ2-5 and V is TRBV11-2, with TRBD1 as a possible D gene (6 bases). Trimming pared 5 bases from V and 2 bases from J, leaving 12 bases between. The CDR3 is 14 amino acids. In germline, CDR1 is SGHAT, CDR2 FQNNGV. CDR3 DNA: TGTGCCAGCAGCCACCAGGGACATCAAGAGACCCAGTACTTG. Translated, it gives CASSHQGHQETQYL.

The chain employs TRBV5-1 and TRBJ1-2; 7 bases map to TRBD1. Germline values: CDR1 SGHRS, CDR2 YFSETQ. With V trimmed by 4 bases and J by 4 bases, 7 bases remained unmatched. The CDR3 spans 14 residues. In nucleotides, the CDR3 is TGCGCCAGCAGCGGTAGAGGGGGCAGCTATGGCTACACCTTC. It codes for CASSGRGGSYGYTF. Variable domain in full (rest from reference TRBV5-1 and TRBJ1-2): KAGVTQTPRYLIKTRGQQVTLSCSPISGHRSVSWYQQTPGQGLQFLFEYFSETQRNKGNFPGRFSGRQFSNSRSEMNVSTLELGDSALYLCASSGRGGSYGYTFGSGTRLTVV.

The chain joins TRBV9 to TRBJ2-3, with 10 bases lining up with TRBD1. Germline V gene lookup returns CDR1 SGDLS and CDR2 YYNGEE. The CDR3 is 16 residues long. With V trimmed by 2 bases and J by 5 bases, 8 bases remained unmatched. CDR3 residues: CASSVWDRGRGDTQYF. CDR3 in DNA: TGTGCCAGCAGCGTCTGGGACAGGGGTAGGGGAGATACGCAGTATTTT.

As to this clonotype: A read error may be the cause here, since a much bigger clone is one base away. J is TRBJ2-3 and V is TRBV7-9, with 7 nucleotides matching TRBD1. The CDR3 covers 14 residues. Germline V gives CDR1 SEHNR, CDR2 FQNEAQ (reference sequence). CDR3 DNA: TGTGCCAGCAGCCTAGGGACAGTCACACATACGCAGTATTTT. This sequence encodes CASSLGTVTHTQYF.

This chain uses TRBV28 with TRBJ2-5; no reliable D call. CDR1 is MDHEN and CDR2 is SYDVKM in the germline V gene. This CDR3 has 13 residues. V was shortened by 3 bases and J by 3 bases, with 8 bases between the two germline ends. The CDR3 DNA reads TGTGCCAGCAGTTTTAGGCCAAAAGAGACCCAGTACTTC. Protein sequence: CASSFRPKETQYF.

The chain links TRBV29-1 to TRBJ2-7, with D perhaps TRBD2 (6 bases). The end of the DNA is better explained by TRBJ2-5, so the J call may be wrong. Germline-derived CDR1 and CDR2 are SQVTM and ANQGSEA. The CDR3 covers 11 residues. This CDR3 reads CSGGGKETQYF. The CDR3 coding sequence is TGCAGCGGTGGGGGGAAGGAGACCCAGTACTTC.

A word on this clonotype: Sequence at one end of the junction differs from germline and may be a read error. The CDR3 bases are TGTACCAGCAGCTCCCGGACTAGAGGGGAGACCCAGTACTTC. Translation: CTSSSRTRGETQYF. V and J are TRBV6-5 and TRBJ2-5; 7 nucleotides agree with TRBD2. Germline V lookup: CDR1 MNHEY, CDR2 SVGAGI. This CDR3 has 14 residues.

For this clonotype: One junction end does not reproduce the germline sequence, and a read error may be involved. The chain carries TRBV25-1 and TRBJ2-7; 9 nucleotides agree with TRBD1. CDR3 length: 15 amino acids. Germline V gene data show CDR1 as MGHDK and CDR2 as SYGVNS. The CDR3 loop is CANSESQGQGYEQYF. In nucleotides, the CDR3 is TGTGCCAACAGTGAATCCCAGGGACAGGGTTACGAGCAGTACTTC.

This clonotype was observed a handful of times. The rearrangement uses TRBV3-1 and TRBJ2-6; TRBD1 agrees at 8 bases. This CDR3 is 18 amino acids long. The V gene end was trimmed by 4 bases and the J gene end by 0 bases; junction bases not matched to a gene: 8. Germline V lookup: CDR1 LGHDT, CDR2 YNNKEL (reference sequence). CDR3 DNA: TGTGCCAGCAGCCCCCGGGACAGGTTTCGCTCTGGGGCCAACGTCCTGACTTTC. Encoded protein: CASSPRDRFRSGANVLTF.

The chain combines TRBV4-3 with TRBJ2-1; weak D call: TRBD2 (6 bases). Trimming left V 1 base short and J 10 bases short, with 11 bases between. CDR1 LGHNA and CDR2 YSLEER come from the germline V gene. The CDR3 has 13 residues. DNA of the CDR3: TGCGCCAGCAGCCAAGGGGGACTCCGGGAGCAGTTCTTC. This codes for CASSQGGLREQFF.

This clonotype was seen more than once but under ten times. This sequence joins TRBV4-2 and TRBJ2-1, with a tentative D call TRBD2 (5 bases). V lost 4 bases and J 6 bases, leaving 10 bases between the germline ends. The CDR3 length is 13 residues. Germline V gene data show CDR1 as LGHNA and CDR2 as YNFKEQ. The CDR3: CASSPSGFNEQFF. DNA of the CDR3: TGTGCCAGCAGCCCGTCGGGGTTCAATGAGCAGTTCTTC.

This clonotype has only a few counts. The chain employs TRBV28 and TRBJ2-4; maybe TRBD1 (6 bases). Germline V CDR1 and CDR2: MDHEN, SYDVKM. V lost 3 bases and J 6 bases, leaving 15 bases between the germline ends. This CDR3 contains 15 residues. The CDR3 spells CASSFHSLGANIQYF. The DNA for the CDR3 is TGTGCCAGCAGTTTTCACTCCCTGGGGGCAAACATTCAGTACTTC.

The genes are TRBV4-2 and TRBJ2-7; a possible D gene is TRBD2 (5 bases). Per germline, CDR1 LGHNA and CDR2 YNFKEQ. The CDR3 has 14 amino acids. V was pared by 0 bases and J by 3 bases, with 9 bases between. The CDR3 DNA sequence: TGTGCCAGCAGCCAAGATCGCACTAGCTACGAGCAGTACTTC. It encodes CASSQDRTSYEQYF.

This clonotype was detected many times. This chain connects TRBV29-1 to TRBJ2-1; possible D gene TRBD2, 6 bases. CDR1 and CDR2 from the germline V gene are SQVTM and ANQGSEA. V dropped 4 bases and J dropped 9 bases, with 13 bases sitting between them. The CDR3 is 12 amino acids. The CDR3 DNA reads as TGCAGCGTTGGGAGGGTCGGAGGTGAGCAGTTCTTC. Translated, it gives CSVGRVGGEQFF.

The chain is built from TRBV7-9 and TRBJ1-2, with 9 bases that match TRBD1. The CDR3 is 15 residues long. V lost 5 bases and J lost 3; bases outside the gene matches: 7. CDR1 is SEHNR and CDR2 is FQNEAQ in the germline V gene (reference sequence). The CDR3 sequence: CASSPRDRVHYGYTF. The CDR3 nucleotides are TGTGCCAGCAGCCCCCGGGACAGGGTACACTATGGCTACACCTTC.

This clonotype has only a few counts. The rearrangement joins TRBV20-1 to TRBJ1-5; D ambiguous. Germline-derived CDR1 and CDR2 are DFQATT and SNEGSKA (reference sequence). The CDR3 sequence is 12 residues long. V lost 7 bases to trimming and J lost 7 bases, with 14 bases between them. DNA for the CDR3: TGCAGTGTGGTATCGGGTGGGCAGCCCCAGCATTTT. Translating gives CSVVSGGQPQHF.

The chain joins TRBV20-1 to TRBJ2-3, with 9 bases that match TRBD2. After removal of 6 bases from V and 0 bases from J, the junction contained 7 bases not matched to a gene. This CDR3 is 15 amino acids long. In germline, CDR1 is DFQATT, CDR2 SNEGSKA (reference sequence). The CDR3, as DNA: TGCAGTGCGCCTCTAGCGGGGCCTAGCACAGATACGCAGTATTTT. Protein: CSAPLAGPSTDTQYF.

V and J are TRBV28 and TRBJ1-2; the D gene is possibly TRBD1 (6 bases). The germline V and J ends were trimmed by 6 bases and 0 bases, with 8 bases remaining between them. The germline V gene has CDR1 MDHEN and CDR2 SYDVKM. The CDR3 has 13 residues. In nucleotides, the CDR3 is TGTGCCAGCAGGGGGGCGGCTAACTATGGCTACACCTTC. Its protein product is CASRGAANYGYTF.

The genes are TRBV20-1 and TRBJ1-5, with 8 bases aligning to TRBD1. The germline V gene encodes CDR1 DFQATT and CDR2 SNEGSKA (reference sequence). This CDR3 spans 12 amino acids. J was trimmed by 6 bases and V by 8 bases; bases with no gene match: 6. The CDR3 region is CSHGQGAQPQHF. As DNA, the CDR3 is TGCAGTCACGGACAGGGAGCTCAGCCCCAGCATTTT.

V gene TRBV7-2 combines with J gene TRBJ2-5; tentatively, D is TRBD2 (5 bases). Trimming shortened V by 3 bases and J by 5 bases, and 13 bases separated the two germline ends. The CDR3 sequence is 14 residues long. Looked up from germline, CDR1 is SGHTA and CDR2 is FQGNSA. CDR3 nucleotide sequence: TGTGCCAGCAGCTTCACGGGAAATGGGGAGACCCAGTACTTC. This sequence encodes CASSFTGNGETQYF.

This sequence joins TRBV5-1 and TRBJ2-4; 7 bases map to TRBD2. V dropped 5 bases and J dropped 15; count of bases not matched to a gene: 26. There are 17 residues in the CDR3. The germline gives CDR1 SGHRS, CDR2 YFSETQ. CDR3 DNA sequence: TGCGCCAGCAGACACGGGACTGGCGGGAGCTACCAGTACGAGCGGTACTTC. Translating gives CASRHGTGGSYQYERYF. Complete variable domain (other parts from reference TRBV5-1 and TRBJ2-4): KAGVTQTPRYLIKTRGQQVTLSCSPISGHRSVSWYQQTPGQGLQFLFEYFSETQRNKGNFPGRFSGRQFSNSRSEMNVSTLELGDSALYLCASRHGTGGSYQYERYFGAGTRLSVL.

The V and J genes are TRBV7-9 and TRBJ1-2, with D maybe TRBD1 (6 bases). Germline V gene lookup returns CDR1 SEHNR and CDR2 FQNEAQ (reference sequence). Trimming cost V 5 bases and J 0 bases, with 22 bases left between them. CDR3 size: 18 residues. The CDR3 DNA follows: TGTGCCAGCAGCCGCCCGACCGGACAGTTCTCCTCTAACTATGGCTACACCTTC. It encodes CASSRPTGQFSSNYGYTF.